The clone carrying this TCR beta chain was detected only a few times. Alongside a J-beta primer mix, a sample-barcoded 5' primer served in a second PCR lasting 7 to 11 cycles. Every cDNA molecule bore a tag from a template-switch adaptor containing 12 random nucleotides. TCRdb re-derived calls from the 5' RACE reads in MiXCR, one entry per CDR3 protein. The sample shows roughly 900,000 distinct CDR3 sequences, roughly 43% of them seen only once. The data are from a study of blood T cells in healthy people across ages. Donors ranged from roughly 6 to 90 years old and were healthy Caucasians in Russia. About 10 milliliters of peripheral blood were drawn from each donor into EDTA-treated tubes. Per germline, CDR1 SGHTA and CDR2 FQGNSA. Trimming cost V 5 bases and J 1 base, with 17 bases left between them. The CDR3 consists of 16 residues.

Sequenced: blood. This TCR was sampled from a man younger than 45 in good health. This chain joins TRBV7-2 and TRBJ1-2, with D possibly TRBD1 on 5 matching bases. The chain's CDR3 is CASSPRGGVVNYGYTF. The CDR3, as DNA: TGTGCCAGCAGCCCTAGGGGAGGGGTCGTTAACTATGGCTACACCTTC. The variable domain in full, completed from reference TRBV7-2 and TRBJ1-2, reads GAGVSQSPSNKVTEKGKDVELRCDPISGHTALYWYRQSLGQGLEFLIYFQGNSAPDKSGLPSDRFSAERTGGSVSTLTIQRTQQEDSAVYLCASSPRGGVVNYGYTFGSGTRLTVV.